The following is a TCR beta chain sequence with its context. With 60 Vbeta and 13 Jbeta primers, the PCR was carried out. Repertoires were generated with immunoSEQ multiplex PCR, while TCRdb's copy carries only in-frame clones and drops some. The sample gives about 240,000 clones, approximately 82% of which show up once; about 8% is in the top ten. The record originates from a study of cytomegalovirus exposure and HLA in healthy donors. Samples came from healthy bone marrow donors. Sequencing was done on a sample of PBMCs. The sequence came from a woman aged 60-70 years in good health and CMV-seropositive.

The CDR3 sequence is CASSLVGTGGNEQFF. The DNA for the CDR3 is TGTGCCAGCAGCTTAGTCGGCACTGGCGGGAATGAGCAGTTCTTC. The chain recombines TRBV7-2 with TRBJ2-1, with a possible D match to TRBD2 (5 bases). The germline V gene has CDR1 SGHTA and CDR2 FQGNSA. CDR3 length: 15 residues. The V and J ends lost 1 base and 7 bases respectively, with 14 bases between them.